The source of this T cell receptor beta chain is a study of CD8+CD57+ T cells in acquired aplastic anemia. Study-level background: Mean DNA quantity obtained from sorted CD4+ and CD8+ cells was 3 to 3.5 ug.

Previously, flow cytometry had revealed CD8+CD57+ cell expansion in the patients chosen for sequencing. Patients had undergone no therapy by the time their blood was sampled. The ends lost 4 bases at V and 10 bases at J; junction bases unmatched: 8. Germline CDR1 and CDR2: SGHTS and YDEGEE. The CDR3 has 14 amino acids. This clonotype was counted at least ten times. The template for TCR beta VDJ and CDR3 sequence profiling was genomic DNA. TCRdb reprocessed the reads with MiXCR, giving one entry per CDR3 protein. The sample gives more than 150,000 distinct CDR3 sequences, approximately 44% of which show up once; 3.2% is in the top ten.

The specimen was sorted CD4+, CD8+, or CD8+CD57+ T cells (not recorded which) from PBMCs. This receptor was taken from a human donor with aplastic anemia. The V call is TRBV5-8, the J call TRBJ2-3, with 11 bases that match TRBD2. The CDR3 bases are TGTGCCAGCAGCCCAAGACTAGCGGGATCCTCGCAGTATTTT. Translating it yields CASSPRLAGSSQYF.